What follows are 23 T cell receptor beta chains derived from one specimen sequenced in a study of tumor T cells in aggressive B-cell lymphoma. Libraries were prepared by immunoSEQ multiplex PCR; TCRdb keeps only in-frame clonotypes and omits some of them. The data show some 10,000 clones, about nine tenths seen once. The sequenced sample was tumor tissue. These receptors were obtained from an adult with diffuse large B cell lymphoma.

The rearrangement links TRBV28 to TRBJ1-1; maybe TRBD1 (5 bases). In germline, CDR1 is MDHEN, CDR2 SYDVKM. V was shortened by 5 bases and J by 3 bases, with 13 bases between the two germline ends. The CDR3 is made up of 14 amino acids. CDR3 bases: TGTGCCAGCAGTGCGGGGCTTCGAGACACTGAAGCTTTCTTT. Its protein is CASSAGLRDTEAFF.

This chain links TRBV28 with TRBJ2-7, with D unclear. The CDR3 totals 12 residues. Between the trimmed V and J ends, which lost 3 bases and 4 bases, there was a span of 7 bases. Per germline, CDR1 MDHEN and CDR2 SYDVKM. The DNA of the CDR3 is TGTGCCAGCAGTTTTGGCCGTTACGAGCAGTACTTC. Translated: CASSFGRYEQYF.

This clone appeared once. The gene calls are TRBV5-5 and TRBJ2-1; 10 bases map to TRBD1. This CDR3 contains 14 residues. V was pared by 4 bases and J by 3 bases, with 1 base of the junction left unmatched. Germline V CDR1 and CDR2: SGHKS, YYEKEE (reference sequence). In DNA form, the CDR3 reads TGTGCCAGCAGCGGACAGGGGGTCTACAATGAGCAGTTCTTC. Amino acids: CASSGQGVYNEQFF.

This clone showed up just a few times. The rearrangement uses TRBV7-9 and TRBJ2-7; 8 nucleotides align to TRBD1. Germline V lookup: CDR1 SEHNR, CDR2 FQNEAQ (reference sequence). The CDR3 spans 13 residues. V was pared by 4 bases and J by 6 bases, with 5 bases of the junction left unmatched. This CDR3 reads CASSYDRGSEQYF. CDR3 sequence (DNA): TGTGCCAGCAGCTACGACAGGGGCTCCGAGCAGTACTTC.

The chain joins TRBV7-2 to TRBJ2-7, with 9 bases aligning to TRBD1. Per germline, CDR1 SGHTA and CDR2 FQGNSA. This CDR3 has 15 amino acids. Trimming took 5 bases from V and 2 from J; bases not matched to a gene: 7. The CDR3 loop reads CASSRTGTGTYEQYF. CDR3 coding DNA: TGTGCCAGCAGCAGAACCGGGACAGGGACCTACGAGCAGTACTTC.

A single count supports this clone. The V gene is TRBV19, the J gene TRBJ2-4, with 9 bases fitting TRBD2. Germline CDR1 and CDR2: LNHDA and SQIVND (reference sequence). After removal of 2 bases from V and 12 bases from J, the junction contained 14 bases not matched to a gene. The CDR3 contains 16 residues. The CDR3: CASSITSRSGGISQYF. CDR3 nucleotide sequence: TGTGCCAGTAGTATAACGAGCAGGAGCGGGGGGATTTCTCAGTACTTC.

The gene calls are TRBV9 and TRBJ2-3; D uncertain. Trimming shortened V by 3 bases and J by 1 base, and 12 bases separated the two germline ends. Per germline, CDR1 SGDLS and CDR2 YYNGEE. The CDR3 sequence is 15 residues long. CDR3 DNA: TGTGCCAGCAGCGAGAGTCTGAGGCGCACAGATACGCAGTATTTT. This gives the protein CASSESLRRTDTQYF.

V is TRBV5-6 and J is TRBJ2-7; a weak D match, TRBD2 (5 bases). The CDR3 consists of 13 residues. Trimming took off 1 base at V and 7 bases at J, with 12 bases between the two ends. In germline, CDR1 is SGHDT, CDR2 YYEEEE. CDR3 in amino acids: CASSLRGLREQYF. The CDR3 nucleotides read TGTGCCAGCAGCTTGCGGGGTTTAAGGGAGCAGTACTTC.

This chain joins TRBV5-1 and TRBJ2-1, with TRBD1 matching over 7 bases. V was clipped by 3 bases and J by 9 bases; unmatched bases: 9. This CDR3 contains 14 residues. Germline-derived CDR1 and CDR2 are SGHRS and YFSETQ. The CDR3 DNA follows: TGCGCCAGCAGCTCACATACAGGGGATGCTGAGCAGTTCTTC. It specifies CASSSHTGDAEQFF.

This chain joins TRBV6-6 and TRBJ1-3; 7 nucleotides match TRBD1. The germline gives CDR1 MNHNY, CDR2 SVGAGI (reference sequence). The CDR3 totals 15 residues. V lost 0 bases, J lost 3 bases, and 2 bases stayed unmatched. CDR3: CASSYSRGNGNTIYF. CDR3 nucleotide sequence: TGTGCCAGCAGTTACTCCAGGGGGAATGGAAACACCATATATTTT.

With respect to this clone: Other DNA sequences from this sample encode an identical CDR3 as well. The J gene is TRBJ2-6, the V gene TRBV7-9; possibly TRBD1 for D (6 bases). V lost 5 bases and J lost 0, with 17 bases in between. Germline loops: CDR1 SEHNR, CDR2 FQNEAQ (reference sequence). The CDR3 has 18 amino acids. The CDR3 loop is CASSPQGRGNSGANVLTF. The CDR3 coding sequence is TGTGCCAGCAGCCCGCAGGGGAGAGGGAACTCTGGGGCCAACGTCCTGACTTTC.

The chain carries TRBV28 and TRBJ2-7; 14 positions match TRBD2. V lost 6 bases, J lost 3 bases, and 13 bases stayed unmatched. Germline CDR1 is MDHEN and CDR2 is SYDVKM. The CDR3 is 18 amino acids. CDR3 in amino acids: CASRPSPGLAGVNYEQYF. CDR3 nucleotide sequence: TGTGCCAGCAGACCCTCTCCGGGACTAGCGGGAGTAAACTACGAGCAGTACTTC.

The rearrangement joins TRBV5-1 to TRBJ2-5; D perhaps matches TRBD2 (6 bases). Germline V gene sequence: CDR1 SGHRS, CDR2 YFSETQ. This CDR3 has 14 residues. Trimming shortened V by 1 base and J by 5 bases, and 12 bases separated the two germline ends. The CDR3 here is CASSLSGLGETQYF. CDR3 nucleotides: TGCGCCAGCAGCTTGTCGGGACTCGGGGAGACCCAGTACTTC.

The chain couples TRBV7-9 to TRBJ2-5, with D possibly being TRBD2 (6 bases). The better agreement between TRBJ2-7 and the DNA end casts doubt on the J call. Germline CDR1 and CDR2: SEHNR and FQNEAQ (reference sequence). This CDR3 has 14 amino acids. In nucleotides, the CDR3 is TGTGCCACCCATCAGGCCGGGGGATCCTACGAGCAGTACTTC. Amino acid sequence: CATHQAGGSYEQYF.

The chain has TRBV28 and TRBJ1-2; 12 bases are shared with TRBD1. The V gene end was trimmed by 1 base and the J gene end by 6 bases; junction bases not matched to a gene: 9. The CDR3 sequence is 17 residues long. Germline V gene sequence: CDR1 MDHEN, CDR2 SYDVKM. As DNA, the CDR3 is TGTGCCAGCAGTTTATATGGGACAGGGGGCGAGGGTGATGGCTACACCTTC. It encodes CASSLYGTGGEGDGYTF.

This clone was detected once. This chain links TRBV11-3 with TRBJ2-1; 9 bases fit TRBD2. Germline values: CDR1 SGHNT, CDR2 YENEEA. The CDR3 sequence is 15 residues long. The V gene end was trimmed by 5 bases and the J gene end by 9 bases; junction bases not matched to a gene: 11. The DNA for the CDR3 is TGTGCCAGCAGCACGTATGGAGCGGGAGGCCTTGAGCAGTTCTTC. Amino acid sequence: CASSTYGAGGLEQFF.

The gene calls are TRBV5-1 and TRBJ2-1; D not resolved. CDR1 SGHRS and CDR2 YFSETQ come from the germline V gene. Trimming stripped 4 bases from V and 5 bases from J, with 13 bases between. The CDR3 contains 14 residues. For the CDR3, the DNA is TGCGCCAGCAGCCCTGGGCGAGTAGACAATGAGCAGTTCTTC. Residues: CASSPGRVDNEQFF.

This clone has a handful of counts. V and J are TRBV19 and TRBJ1-1, with D uncertain. Trimming removed 7 bases at V and 5 bases at J, with 17 bases between. Germline CDR1 and CDR2: LNHDA and SQIVND (reference sequence). The CDR3 is 14 residues long. For the CDR3, the DNA is TGTGCCAGTAACCGGTACGGACTCCGGACTGAAGCTTTCTTT. It translates to CASNRYGLRTEAFF.

This chain joins TRBV27 and TRBJ2-7; D gene unclear. This CDR3 is 14 amino acids long. V shed 2 bases and J shed 6 bases, with 14 bases lying between them. The V gene's germline CDR1 is MNHEY and CDR2 SMNVEV (reference sequence). This CDR3 reads CASSLDGWAAEQYF. CDR3 DNA sequence: TGTGCCAGCAGTTTAGACGGCTGGGCAGCCGAGCAGTACTTC.

This clone came up a few times. The chain uses TRBV5-1 and TRBJ2-2, with 10 bases that match TRBD2. CDR1 and CDR2 (germline): SGHRS, YFSETQ. V lost 4 bases, J lost 7 bases, and 10 bases stayed unmatched. The CDR3 length is 16 residues. CDR3 loop: CASSPSGSRGSGELFF. CDR3 sequence (DNA): TGCGCCAGCAGCCCTAGCGGGAGTAGAGGTAGCGGGGAGCTGTTTTTT.

The gene calls are TRBV20-1 and TRBJ2-3; no firm D call. Trimming stripped 6 bases from V and 2 bases from J, with 6 bases between. CDR1 and CDR2 (germline): DFQATT, SNEGSKA (reference sequence). The CDR3 sequence is 11 residues long. The CDR3 sequence: CSAGYTDTQYF. CDR3 nucleotide sequence: TGCAGTGCCGGGTACACAGATACGCAGTATTTT.

The gene calls are TRBV14 and TRBJ2-7; 10 bases are a match to TRBD1. The trim removed 2 bases at V and 2 bases at J, leaving 3 bases unmatched. The CDR3 contains 15 residues. CDR1 and CDR2 (germline): SGHDN, FVKESK. CDR3 nucleotide sequence: TGTGCCAGCAGCCAACCGGGACAGGGGACCTACGAGCAGTACTTC. The encoded protein is CASSQPGQGTYEQYF.

The chain recombines TRBV5-1 with TRBJ2-3; 7 bases map to TRBD2. Trimming cost V 5 bases and J 2 bases; bases outside gene matches: 11. This CDR3 contains 16 residues. Germline assignment: CDR1 SGHRS and CDR2 YFSETQ. The CDR3 nucleotides are TGCGCCAGCAGTTTTGGGGGTAGCGGGTTCACAGATACGCAGTATTTT. Its protein is CASSFGGSGFTDTQYF.